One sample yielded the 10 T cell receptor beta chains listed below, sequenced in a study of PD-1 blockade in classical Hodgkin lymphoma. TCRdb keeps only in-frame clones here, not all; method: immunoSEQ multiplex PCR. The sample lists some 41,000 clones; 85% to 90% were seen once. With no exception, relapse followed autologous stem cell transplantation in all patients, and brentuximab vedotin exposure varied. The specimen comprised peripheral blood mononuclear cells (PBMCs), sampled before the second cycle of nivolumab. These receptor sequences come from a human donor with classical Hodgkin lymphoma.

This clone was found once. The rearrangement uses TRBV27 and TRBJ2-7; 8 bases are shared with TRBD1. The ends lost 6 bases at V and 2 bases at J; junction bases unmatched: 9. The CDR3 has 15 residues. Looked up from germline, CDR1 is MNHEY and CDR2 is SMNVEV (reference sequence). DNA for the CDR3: TGTGCCAGCAGAGACAGGGGTTTGGGTGCCTACGAGCAGTACTTC. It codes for CASRDRGLGAYEQYF.

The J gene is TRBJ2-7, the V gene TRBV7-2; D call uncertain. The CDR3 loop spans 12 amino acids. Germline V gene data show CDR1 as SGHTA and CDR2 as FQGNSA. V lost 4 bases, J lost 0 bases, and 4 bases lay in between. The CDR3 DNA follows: TGTGCCAGCAGCTCTAGCTCCTACGAGCAGTACTTC. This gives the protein CASSSSSYEQYF.

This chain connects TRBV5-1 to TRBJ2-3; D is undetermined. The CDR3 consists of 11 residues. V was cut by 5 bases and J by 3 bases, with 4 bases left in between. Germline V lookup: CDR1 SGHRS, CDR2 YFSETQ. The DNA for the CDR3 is TGCGCCAGCAGAATAACAGATACGCAGTATTTT. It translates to CASRITDTQYF.

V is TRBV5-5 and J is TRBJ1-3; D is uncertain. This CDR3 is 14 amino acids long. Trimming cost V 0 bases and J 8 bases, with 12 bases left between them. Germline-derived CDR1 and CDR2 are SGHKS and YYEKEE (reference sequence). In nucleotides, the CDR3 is TGTGCCAGCAGCTTGGCCGGAGAGGGCGACACCATATATTTT. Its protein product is CASSLAGEGDTIYF.

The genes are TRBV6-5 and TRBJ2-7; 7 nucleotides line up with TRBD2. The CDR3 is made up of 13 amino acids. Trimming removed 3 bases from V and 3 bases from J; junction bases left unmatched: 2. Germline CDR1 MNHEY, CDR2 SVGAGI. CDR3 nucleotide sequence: TGTGCCAGCAGTTATGGGGAGGGCTACGAGCAGTACTTC. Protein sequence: CASSYGEGYEQYF.

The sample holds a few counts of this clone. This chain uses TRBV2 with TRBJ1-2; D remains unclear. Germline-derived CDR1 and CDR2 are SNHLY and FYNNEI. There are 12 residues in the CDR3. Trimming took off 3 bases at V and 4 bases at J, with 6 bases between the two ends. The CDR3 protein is CASSDPFYGYTF. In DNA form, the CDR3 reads TGTGCCAGCAGTGACCCCTTCTATGGCTACACCTTC.

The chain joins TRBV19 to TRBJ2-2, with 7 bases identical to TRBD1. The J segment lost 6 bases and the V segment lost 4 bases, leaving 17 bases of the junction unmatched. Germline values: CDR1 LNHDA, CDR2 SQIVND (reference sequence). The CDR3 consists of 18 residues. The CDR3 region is CASSKPGQRLRVPGELFF. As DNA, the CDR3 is TGTGCCAGTAGTAAACCGGGACAGCGGTTGAGGGTGCCCGGGGAGCTGTTTTTT. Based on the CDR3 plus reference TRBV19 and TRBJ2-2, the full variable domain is DGGITQSPKYLFRKEGQNVTLSCEQNLNHDAMYWYRQDPGQGLRLIYYSQIVNDFQKGDIAEGYSVSREKKESFPLTVTSAQKNPTAFYLCASSKPGQRLRVPGELFFGEGSRLTVL.

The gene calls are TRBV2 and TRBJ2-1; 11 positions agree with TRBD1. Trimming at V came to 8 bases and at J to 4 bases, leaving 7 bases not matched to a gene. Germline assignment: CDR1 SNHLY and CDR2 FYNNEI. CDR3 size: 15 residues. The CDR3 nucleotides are TGTGCCAGCGAAACGGACAGGGGGCGGTACAATGAGCAGTTCTTC. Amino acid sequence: CASETDRGRYNEQFF.

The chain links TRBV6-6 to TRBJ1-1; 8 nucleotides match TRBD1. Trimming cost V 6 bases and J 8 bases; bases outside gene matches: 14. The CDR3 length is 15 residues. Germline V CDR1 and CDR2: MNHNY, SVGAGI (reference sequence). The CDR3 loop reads CASRADREREWEAFF. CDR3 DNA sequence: TGTGCCAGCAGAGCGGACAGGGAGCGCGAGTGGGAAGCTTTCTTT.

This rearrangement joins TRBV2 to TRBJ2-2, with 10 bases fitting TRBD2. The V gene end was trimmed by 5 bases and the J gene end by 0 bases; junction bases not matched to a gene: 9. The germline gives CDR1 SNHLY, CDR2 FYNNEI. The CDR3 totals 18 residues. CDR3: CASSLTGLAVANTGELFF. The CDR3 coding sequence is TGTGCCAGCAGTCTCACCGGACTAGCGGTCGCGAACACCGGGGAGCTGTTTTTT. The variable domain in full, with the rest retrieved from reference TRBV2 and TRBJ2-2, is EPEVTQTPSHQVTQMGQEVILRCVPISNHLYFYWYRQILGQKVEFLVSFYNNEISEKSEIFDDQFSVERPDGSNFTLKIRSTKLEDSAMYFCASSLTGLAVANTGELFFGEGSRLTVL.